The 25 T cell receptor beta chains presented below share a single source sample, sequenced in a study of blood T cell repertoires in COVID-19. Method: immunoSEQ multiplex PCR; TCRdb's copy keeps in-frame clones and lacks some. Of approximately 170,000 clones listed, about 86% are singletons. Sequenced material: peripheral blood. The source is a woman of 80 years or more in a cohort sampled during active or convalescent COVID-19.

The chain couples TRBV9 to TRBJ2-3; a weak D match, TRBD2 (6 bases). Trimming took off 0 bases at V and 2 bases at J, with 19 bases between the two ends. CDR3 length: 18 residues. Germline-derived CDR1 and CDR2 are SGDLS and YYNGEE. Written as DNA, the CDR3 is TGTGCCAGCAGCGTAGCCGCTGCAGGAGGGAAACTCACAGATACGCAGTATTTT. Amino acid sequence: CASSVAAAGGKLTDTQYF.

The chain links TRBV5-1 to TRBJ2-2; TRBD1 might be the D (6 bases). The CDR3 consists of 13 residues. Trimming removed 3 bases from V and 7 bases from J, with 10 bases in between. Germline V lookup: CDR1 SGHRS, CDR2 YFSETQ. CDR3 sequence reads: CASSSRGHGELFF. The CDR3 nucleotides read TGCGCCAGCAGCTCCAGGGGCCACGGGGAGCTGTTTTTT.

In DNA form, the CDR3 reads TGCAGCGTTGATGGGTACAGTTCCTATGGCTACACCTTC. This codes for CSVDGYSSYGYTF. The rearrangement links TRBV29-1 to TRBJ1-2; the D is unclear. V was clipped by 3 bases and J by 4 bases, with 12 bases between them. Looked up from germline, CDR1 is SQVTM and CDR2 is ANQGSEA. The CDR3 covers 13 residues. The whole variable domain, filled in from reference TRBV29-1 and TRBJ1-2, reads SAVISQKPSRDICQRGTSLTIQCQVDSQVTMMFWYRQQPGQSLTLIATANQGSEATYESGFVIDKFPISRPNLTFSTLTVSNMSPEDSSIYLCSVDGYSSYGYTFGSGTRLTVV.

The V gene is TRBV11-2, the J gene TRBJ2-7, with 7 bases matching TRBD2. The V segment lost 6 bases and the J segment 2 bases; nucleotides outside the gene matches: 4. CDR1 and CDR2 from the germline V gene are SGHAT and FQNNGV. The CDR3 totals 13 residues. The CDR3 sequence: CASSFGLAYEQYF. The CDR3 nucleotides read TGTGCCAGCAGTTTCGGACTAGCCTACGAGCAGTACTTC.

CDR3 DNA: TGTGCCAGCAGTTACCCCCCGGGAACCCATGGCTACACCTTC. As protein: CASSYPPGTHGYTF. The chain combines TRBV6-5 with TRBJ1-2; D is unresolved. This CDR3 region has 14 residues. The germline CDR1 and CDR2 sequences are MNHEY and SVGAGI. Trimming removed 2 bases from V and 6 bases from J, with 13 bases in between.

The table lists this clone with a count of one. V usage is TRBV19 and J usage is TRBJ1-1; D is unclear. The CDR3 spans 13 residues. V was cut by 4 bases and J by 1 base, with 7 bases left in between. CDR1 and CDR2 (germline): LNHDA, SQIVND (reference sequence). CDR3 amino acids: CASSRAGNTEAFF. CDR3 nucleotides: TGTGCCAGTAGTAGGGCAGGGAACACTGAAGCTTTCTTT.

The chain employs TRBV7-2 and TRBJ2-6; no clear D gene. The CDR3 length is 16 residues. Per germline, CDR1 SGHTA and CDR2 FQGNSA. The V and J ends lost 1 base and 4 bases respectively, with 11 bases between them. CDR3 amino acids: CASSLVSGSGANVLTF. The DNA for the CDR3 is TGTGCCAGCAGCTTAGTGTCTGGCTCGGGGGCCAACGTCCTGACTTTC.

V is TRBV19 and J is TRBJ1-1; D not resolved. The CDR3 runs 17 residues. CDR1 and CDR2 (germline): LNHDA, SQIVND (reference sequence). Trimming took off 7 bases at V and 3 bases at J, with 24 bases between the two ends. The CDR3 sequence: CASTQTGSWGGDTEAFF. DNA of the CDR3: TGTGCCAGTACTCAAACCGGGAGCTGGGGTGGGGACACTGAAGCTTTCTTT.

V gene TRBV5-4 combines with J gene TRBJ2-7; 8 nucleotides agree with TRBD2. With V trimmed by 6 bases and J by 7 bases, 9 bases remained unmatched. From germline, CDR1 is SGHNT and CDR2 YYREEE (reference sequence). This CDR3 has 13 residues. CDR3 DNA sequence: TGTGCCAGCACCCGGGGGGGGGCAGGGGAGCAGTACTTC. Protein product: CASTRGGAGEQYF.

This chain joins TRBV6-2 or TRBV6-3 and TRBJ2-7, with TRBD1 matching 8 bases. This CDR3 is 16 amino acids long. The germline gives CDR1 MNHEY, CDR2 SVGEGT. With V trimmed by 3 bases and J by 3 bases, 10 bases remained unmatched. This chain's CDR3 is CASSYIQGRGLYEQYF. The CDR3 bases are TGTGCCAGCAGTTATATCCAAGGCAGGGGGCTCTACGAGCAGTACTTC.

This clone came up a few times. The CDR3 DNA is TGTGCCAGCAGCCAAGCAGGGAGGCACGAGCAGTACTTC. Encoded protein: CASSQAGRHEQYF. The genes are TRBV3-1 (or the pseudogene TRBV3-2) and TRBJ2-7; possible D gene TRBD2, 6 bases. Trimming removed 1 base at V and 5 bases at J, with 9 bases between. Germline lookup yields CDR1 LGHDT and CDR2 YNNKEL (reference sequence). CDR3 length equals 13 residues.

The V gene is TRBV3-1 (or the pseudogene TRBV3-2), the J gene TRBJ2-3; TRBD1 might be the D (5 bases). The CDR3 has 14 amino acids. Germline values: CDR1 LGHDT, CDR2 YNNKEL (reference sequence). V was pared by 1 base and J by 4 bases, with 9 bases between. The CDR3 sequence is CASSQGGESDTQYF. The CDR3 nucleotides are TGTGCCAGCAGCCAAGGGGGCGAGTCAGATACGCAGTATTTT.

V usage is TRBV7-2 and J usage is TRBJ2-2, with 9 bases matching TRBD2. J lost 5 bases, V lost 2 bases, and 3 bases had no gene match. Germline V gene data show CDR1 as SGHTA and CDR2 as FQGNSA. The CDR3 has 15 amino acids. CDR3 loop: CASSLSSGSTGELFF. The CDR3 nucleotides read TGTGCCAGCAGCTTAAGTAGCGGGAGTACCGGGGAGCTGTTTTTT.

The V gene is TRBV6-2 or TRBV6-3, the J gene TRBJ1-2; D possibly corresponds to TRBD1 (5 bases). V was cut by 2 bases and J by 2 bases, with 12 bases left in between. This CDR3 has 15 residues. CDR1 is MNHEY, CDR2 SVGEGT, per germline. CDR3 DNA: TGTGCCAGCAGTTACCGCCAGGGAGGCAACTATGGCTACACCTTC. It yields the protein CASSYRQGGNYGYTF.

CDR3 amino acids: CASSRSGGTGVRQPQHF. CDR3 coding DNA: TGCGCCAGCAGCCGTTCCGGGGGGACAGGGGTTCGACAGCCCCAGCATTTT. The rearrangement links TRBV4-1 to TRBJ1-5, with 10 positions matching TRBD1. CDR1 is MGHRA and CDR2 is YSYEKL in the germline V gene. V trimming: 4 bases; J trimming: 7 bases; junction bases outside the gene matches: 13. The CDR3 length is 17 residues.

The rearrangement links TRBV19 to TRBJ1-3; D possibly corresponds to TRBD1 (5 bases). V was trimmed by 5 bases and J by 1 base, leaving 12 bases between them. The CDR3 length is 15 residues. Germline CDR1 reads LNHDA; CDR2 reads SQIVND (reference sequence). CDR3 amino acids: CASSPRGGSGNTIYF. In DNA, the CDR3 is TGTGCCAGTAGTCCCCGCGGGGGTTCTGGAAACACCATATATTTT.

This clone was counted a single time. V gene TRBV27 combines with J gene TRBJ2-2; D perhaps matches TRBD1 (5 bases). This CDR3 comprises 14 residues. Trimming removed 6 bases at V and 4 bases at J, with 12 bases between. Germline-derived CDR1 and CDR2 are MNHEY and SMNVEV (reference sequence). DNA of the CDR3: TGTGCCAGCAGGACAGACAGAGGCACCGGGGAGCTGTTTTTT. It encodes CASRTDRGTGELFF.

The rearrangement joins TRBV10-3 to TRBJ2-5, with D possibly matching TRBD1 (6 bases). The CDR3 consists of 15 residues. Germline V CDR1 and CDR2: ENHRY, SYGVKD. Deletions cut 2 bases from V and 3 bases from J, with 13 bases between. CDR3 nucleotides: TGTGCCATCAGTGAGACAGGGTCGGAAAAAGAGACCCAGTACTTC. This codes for CAISETGSEKETQYF.

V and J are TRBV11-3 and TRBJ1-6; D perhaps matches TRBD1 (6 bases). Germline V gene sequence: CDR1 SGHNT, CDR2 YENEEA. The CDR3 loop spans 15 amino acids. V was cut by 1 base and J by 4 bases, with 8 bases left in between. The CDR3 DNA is TGTGCCAGCAGCTTAGCACAGGGTTATAATTCACCCCTCCACTTT. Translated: CASSLAQGYNSPLHF.

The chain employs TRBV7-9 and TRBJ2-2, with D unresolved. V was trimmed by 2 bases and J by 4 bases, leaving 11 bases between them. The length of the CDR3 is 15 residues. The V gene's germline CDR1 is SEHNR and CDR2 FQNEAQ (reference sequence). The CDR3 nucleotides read TGTGCCAGCAGCTTATCCCGGGTTTTCACCGGGGAGCTGTTTTTT. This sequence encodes CASSLSRVFTGELFF.

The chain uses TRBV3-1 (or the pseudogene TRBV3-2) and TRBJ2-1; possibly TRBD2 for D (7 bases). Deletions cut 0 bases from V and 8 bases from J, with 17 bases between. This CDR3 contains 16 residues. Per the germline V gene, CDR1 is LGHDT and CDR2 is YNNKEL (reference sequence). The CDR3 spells CASSQDWGGPTDEQFF. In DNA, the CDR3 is TGTGCCAGCAGCCAAGATTGGGGGGGCCCGACAGATGAGCAGTTCTTC.

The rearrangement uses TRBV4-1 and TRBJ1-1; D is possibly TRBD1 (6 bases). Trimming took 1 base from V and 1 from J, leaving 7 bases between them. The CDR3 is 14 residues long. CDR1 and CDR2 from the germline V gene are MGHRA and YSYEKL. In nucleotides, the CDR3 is TGCGCCAGCAGCCAAGCAGGGGAGAACACTGAAGCTTTCTTT. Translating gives CASSQAGENTEAFF.

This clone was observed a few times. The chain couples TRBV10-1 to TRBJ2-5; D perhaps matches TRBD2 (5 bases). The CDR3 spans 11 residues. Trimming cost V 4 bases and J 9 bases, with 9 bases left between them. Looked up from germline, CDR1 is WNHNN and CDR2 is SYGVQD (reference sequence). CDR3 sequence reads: CASSAGMAQYF. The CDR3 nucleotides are TGCGCCAGCAGTGCGGGAATGGCCCAGTACTTC.

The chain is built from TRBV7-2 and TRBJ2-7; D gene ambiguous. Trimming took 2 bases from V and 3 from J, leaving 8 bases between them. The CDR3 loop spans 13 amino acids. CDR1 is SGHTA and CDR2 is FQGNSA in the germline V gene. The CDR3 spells CASSLPVHYEQYF. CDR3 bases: TGTGCCAGCAGCTTACCAGTACACTACGAGCAGTACTTC.

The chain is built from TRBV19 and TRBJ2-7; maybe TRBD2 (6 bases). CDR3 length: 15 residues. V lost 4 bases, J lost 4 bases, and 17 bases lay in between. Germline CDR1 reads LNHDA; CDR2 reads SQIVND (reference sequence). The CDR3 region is CASSTAGQGLYEQYF. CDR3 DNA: TGTGCCAGTAGTACCGCGGGGCAGGGTCTATACGAGCAGTACTTC.